The 17 T cell receptor beta chains below all came from one sample that was sequenced in a study of cytomegalovirus exposure and HLA in healthy donors. The study ran its PCR with 60 Vbeta and 13 Jbeta primers. Data came from immunoSEQ multiplex PCR; TCRdb stores just in-frame clones and leaves some out. This table has 150,000 to 200,000 clones, around 62% appearing once. The sequencing sample was made of PBMCs. These receptors all come from a man aged 35 to 55 in good health and CMV-seronegative.

J is TRBJ2-1 and V is TRBV6-5; the match to TRBD1 covers 9 bases. Germline trimming cut 1 base from V and 7 bases from J; bases unmatched to any gene: 5. CDR1 is MNHEY and CDR2 is SVGAGI in the germline V gene. This CDR3 is 15 amino acids long. CDR3: CASSYLGQGSNEQFF. The CDR3 DNA follows: TGTGCCAGCAGTTACTTGGGACAGGGATCTAATGAGCAGTTCTTC.

V usage is TRBV7-6 and J usage is TRBJ2-7; D possibly corresponds to TRBD1 (5 bases). Germline assignment: CDR1 SGHVS and CDR2 FNYEAQ. With 2 bases removed from V and 5 bases from J, the gap between germline ends came to 10 bases. CDR3 length equals 13 residues. CDR3 in DNA: TGTGCCAGCAGCTTAAACCCAGGGAACGAGCAGTACTTC. Translating it yields CASSLNPGNEQYF.

The rearrangement joins TRBV30 to TRBJ1-4, with D perhaps TRBD1 (6 bases). Trimming cost V 0 bases and J 13 bases, with 15 bases left between them. This CDR3 is 13 amino acids long. CDR1 and CDR2 from the germline V gene are GTSNPN and SVGIG (reference sequence). The CDR3 sequence: CAWSVRGQGSLFF. The CDR3 DNA follows: TGTGCCTGGAGTGTACGGGGTCAGGGGTCACTGTTTTTT.

This clone was detected only a few times. The V and J genes are TRBV28 and TRBJ2-7; possible D gene TRBD1, 5 bases. V was shortened by 4 bases and J by 3 bases, with 13 bases between the two germline ends. The CDR3 runs 14 residues. Germline assignment: CDR1 MDHEN and CDR2 SYDVKM. CDR3 sequence: CASSSGDSHYEQYF. The CDR3, as DNA: TGTGCCAGCAGTTCCGGAGACAGCCACTACGAGCAGTACTTC.

Only a few counts were recorded for this clone. The rearrangement joins TRBV6-1 to TRBJ1-5; 8 bases line up with TRBD1. Trimming at V came to 7 bases and at J to 6 bases, leaving 8 bases not matched to a gene. The CDR3 has 14 amino acids. From germline, CDR1 is MNHNS and CDR2 SASEGT. The CDR3 DNA reads as TGTGCCAGCAAACAGCAGGGGGCGGGTCAGCCCCAGCATTTT. Translated, it gives CASKQQGAGQPQHF.

The chain carries TRBV10-2 and TRBJ2-3, with a weak D call TRBD2 (5 bases). V gave up 7 bases and J gave up 6 bases, with 23 bases separating them. The CDR3 is 16 amino acids. CDR1 and CDR2 from the germline V gene are WSHSY and SAAADI. For the CDR3, the DNA is TGCGCCAGCAAATTAGCGTGGGAAGACTTTGGGGATACGCAGTATTTT. It translates to CASKLAWEDFGDTQYF.

This chain joins TRBV6-1 and TRBJ2-7, with no clear D. The CDR3 has 14 residues. The V and J ends lost 2 bases and 1 base respectively, with 9 bases between them. Germline V lookup: CDR1 MNHNS, CDR2 SASEGT. CDR3 coding DNA: TGTGCCAGCAGTGAAATGTACGGTTCCTACGAGCAGTACTTC. Its translation: CASSEMYGSYEQYF.

The chain couples TRBV5-4 to TRBJ2-5; D might be TRBD2 (6 bases). Germline-derived CDR1 and CDR2 are SGHNT and YYREEE (reference sequence). The CDR3 is made up of 14 amino acids. Trimming took off 0 bases at V and 4 bases at J, with 10 bases between the two ends. CDR3 sequence reads: CASSLAGAGETQYF. DNA for the CDR3: TGTGCCAGCAGCTTGGCGGGAGCTGGAGAGACCCAGTACTTC.

In its sample, this clone was seen a few times. V usage is TRBV6-5 and J usage is TRBJ2-7; 8 bases fit TRBD1. CDR3 length: 14 residues. Germline CDR1 is MNHEY and CDR2 is SVGAGI. J gave up 3 bases and V 6 bases, and 7 bases lay outside the gene matches. CDR3 loop: CASSRTGYGYEQYF. CDR3 coding DNA: TGTGCCAGCAGCCGGACAGGGTACGGCTACGAGCAGTACTTC.

This rearrangement joins TRBV29-1 to TRBJ2-7; 7 bases are shared with TRBD2. The V and J ends lost 5 bases and 7 bases, in that order; junction bases with no gene match: 8. The CDR3 has 12 amino acids. From germline, CDR1 is SQVTM and CDR2 ANQGSEA. CDR3 sequence (DNA): TGCAGCGTTTTGGCGGGGGAGCGGGAGCAGTACTTC. Translation: CSVLAGEREQYF.

This chain uses TRBV7-9 with TRBJ2-5; 11 bases line up with TRBD2. V was pared by 0 bases and J by 1 base, with 10 bases of the junction left unmatched. The germline gives CDR1 SEHNR, CDR2 FQNEAQ (reference sequence). CDR3 length: 19 amino acids. CDR3 sequence (DNA): TGTGCCAGCAGCTTAGCCCCCGTCCTAGCGGGGGGACTCCAAGAGACCCAGTACTTC. It codes for CASSLAPVLAGGLQETQYF.

The V and J genes are TRBV19 and TRBJ2-1; 9 nucleotides align to TRBD2. Germline loops: CDR1 LNHDA, CDR2 SQIVND (reference sequence). After removal of 0 bases from V and 4 bases from J, the junction contained 4 bases not matched to a gene. The CDR3 is 16 amino acids. In nucleotides, the CDR3 is TGTGCCAGTAGTATAGAGCTAGCGGGGATTTACAATGAGCAGTTCTTC. Amino acids: CASSIELAGIYNEQFF.

Only a few counts were recorded for this clone. One junction end does not reproduce the germline sequence, and a read error may be involved. The chain carries TRBV7-9 and TRBJ2-4; 7 bases line up with TRBD1. Germline assignment: CDR1 SEHNR and CDR2 FQNEAQ (reference sequence). The CDR3 covers 18 residues. The CDR3 is CSSSLGLTGIGTKNIQYF. The CDR3 DNA follows: TGTTCCAGCAGCTTAGGATTGACAGGGATTGGAACCAAAAACATTCAGTACTTC.

The chain employs TRBV5-1 and TRBJ2-7; 7 bases match TRBD1. CDR1 and CDR2 from the germline V gene are SGHRS and YFSETQ. The CDR3 has 14 amino acids. Germline trimming cut 1 base from V and 1 base from J; bases unmatched to any gene: 2. CDR3 DNA: TGCGCCAGCAGCTTGAGGACAGGATCCTACGAGCAGTACTTC. Translation gives CASSLRTGSYEQYF.

This chain links TRBV7-2 with TRBJ2-7; TRBD1 aligns across 9 bases. CDR3 length: 15 residues. V trimming: 6 bases; J trimming: 3 bases; junction bases outside the gene matches: 9. Looked up from germline, CDR1 is SGHTA and CDR2 is FQGNSA. CDR3 residues: CASRTTGTGSYEQYF. The CDR3 DNA is TGTGCCAGCAGGACAACCGGGACAGGGAGCTACGAGCAGTACTTC.

The V gene is TRBV29-1, the J gene TRBJ2-5; 11 positions match TRBD2. The trim removed 3 bases at V and 3 bases at J, leaving 0 bases unmatched. The length of the CDR3 is 13 residues. From germline, CDR1 is SQVTM and CDR2 ANQGSEA. CDR3 DNA: TGCAGCGTTGAGGGACTAGCGGAAGAGACCCAGTACTTC. Amino acid sequence: CSVEGLAEETQYF.

The rearrangement joins TRBV6-4 to TRBJ2-5, with D possibly TRBD1 on 6 matching bases. Germline V gene data show CDR1 as MRHNA and CDR2 as SNTAGT. The CDR3 extends over 12 amino acids. V lost 4 bases to trimming and J lost 11 bases, with 14 bases between them. The CDR3: CASSVSGVEQYF. In nucleotides, the CDR3 is TGTGCCAGCAGTGTGTCAGGGGTTGAGCAGTACTTC.